This T cell receptor (beta chain) was retrieved from a study of beta chain features in type 1 diabetes. Study-level points and caveats: The study found that naive, central memory and Treg TCRB repertoires appeared more similar in patients than in healthy donors. For Type 1 diabetes patients, all four CD4+ subsets carried TCRB CDR3s that were moderately but significantly shorter. VDJ junctions in type 1 diabetes patients carried more deletions and fewer insertions. Small HLA sub-analyses could not settle whether HLA shapes TCRB rearrangement.

Every isolated RNA sample was fully reverse transcribed, so sequencing captured expressed TCRB transcripts. The table came from immunoSEQ multiplex PCR; TCRdb's copy has only in-frame clones and leaves some out. The table lists some 660,000 clones, roughly an eighth of them singletons. Regarding this clone: Its cognate antigen is unknown.

V was clipped by 3 bases and J by 0 bases, with 22 bases between them. CDR1 and CDR2 from the germline V gene are SGDLS and YYNGEE. CDR3 length equals 18 residues. The J gene is TRBJ2-7, the V gene TRBV9; a possible D gene is TRBD2 (7 bases). This sequence originates from a man between 18 and 29 years old with type 1 diabetes. Sequenced: naive CD4+ T cells from blood. In DNA, the CDR3 is TGTGCCAGCAGCGAGGGGGGGAAGCCACTAAACCTCTCCTACGAGCAGTACTTC. The encoded protein is CASSEGGKPLNLSYEQYF.